The present T cell receptor (beta chain) was sequenced within a study of T cells in Graves' hyperthyroidism and ophthalmopathy. Study at large: Blood from the periphery was taken at initial diagnosis, before any treatment. The study's findings and limits: It was a median around 6 months before onset that the model predicted ophthalmopathy.

Under 3 months was the duration of disease in ophthalmopathy patients, who also had a Clinical Activity Score of at least 3 and a NOSPECS grade of at least 4. Used for diagnoses were clinical symptoms, serum thyroxine and TRAb, thyroid ultrasound and orbital computed tomography. This clonotype was picked up a small number of times. Its cognate antigen is unknown. One junction end does not reproduce the germline sequence, and a read error may be involved. Amplified regions were TCR beta CDR3 sequences from RNA transcripts. When the TCR CDR3 underwent first-round RT-PCR, the HTBI primer set was used. TCRdb analysed the multiplex PCR reads with MiXCR anew, one entry per CDR3 protein. The data hold 450,000 to 650,000 distinct CDR3 sequences, with roughly 17% observed a single time. Looked up from germline, CDR1 is MNHEY and CDR2 is SMNVEV (reference sequence). The CDR3 is made up of 13 amino acids.

The rearrangement links TRBV27 to TRBJ2-7, with unresolved D. This receptor was taken from a woman under 30 with Graves' ophthalmopathy. Sequenced sample: blood. The CDR3 DNA is TGTGCCAGCAGTCTTACCCCTCTCTACGAGCAGTGCTTC. Its translation is CASSLTPLYEQCF.